One T cell receptor beta chain is described in this entry. Antigen specificity is unknown. The treatment was: oral pan-JAK inhibitor, 5-10 mg twice daily. cDNA reverse transcribed from extracted RNA served as the sequencing template. Produced via immunoSEQ multiplex PCR; TCRdb's table is partial and in-frame only. The sample has 200,000 or so clones, 58% seen once. The record originates from a study of CD8+ T cells in alopecia areata. Study summary: Those patients who were treated received oral tofacitinib, which was given at 5 to 10 mg twice daily for moderate-to-severe alopecia areata. Study results and caveats: Affected lesional scalp, above all in alopecia totalis/universalis, was more clonal than normal scalp. Besides other cells, scalp samples also yield sequences of resident alphabeta T cells from normal skin. Many expanded lesional clones remained in scalp and blood on tofacitinib.

The CDR3 is 15 residues long. Germline V gene lookup returns CDR1 SEHNR and CDR2 FQNEAQ (reference sequence). With V trimmed by 5 bases and J by 2 bases, 9 bases remained unmatched. The genes are TRBV7-9 and TRBJ2-7; 7 positions agree with TRBD1. This TCR came from a human donor with alopecia areata. The specimen comprised CD4+ T cells sorted from blood, sampled at week 24, from a patient treated with tofacitinib. The chain's CDR3 is CASSLTGAPPYEQYF. The DNA of the CDR3 is TGTGCCAGCAGCCTTACAGGGGCCCCCCCCTACGAGCAGTACTTC.